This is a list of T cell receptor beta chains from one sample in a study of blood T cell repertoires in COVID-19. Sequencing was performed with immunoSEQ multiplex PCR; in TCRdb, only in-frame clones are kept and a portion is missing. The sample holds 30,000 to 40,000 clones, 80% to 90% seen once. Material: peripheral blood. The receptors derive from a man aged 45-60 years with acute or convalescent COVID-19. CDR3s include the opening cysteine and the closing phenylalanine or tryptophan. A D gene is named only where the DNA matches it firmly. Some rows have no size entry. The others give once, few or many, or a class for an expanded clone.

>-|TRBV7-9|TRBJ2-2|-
TGTGCCAGCAGCTCCCGGGACACGATGAACACCGGGGAGCTGTTTTTT
CASSSRDTMNTGELFF
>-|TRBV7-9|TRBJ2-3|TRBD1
TGTGCCAGCAGCTCGAGGACAGGGGAACAAGATACGCAGTATTTT
CASSSRTGEQDTQYF
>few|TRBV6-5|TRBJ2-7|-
TGTGCCAGCGGGGCGACAGCAGCTATGGGCGAGCAGTACTTC
CASGATAAMGEQYF
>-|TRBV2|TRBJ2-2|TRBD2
TGTGCCAGCAGAGAACTAGCGGGAGGCCGATCGGCCGGGGAGCTGTTTTTT
CASRELAGGRSAGELFF
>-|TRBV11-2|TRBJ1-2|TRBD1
TGTGCCAGCAGCTTCGTTCTACGGGACAGGCCCTTTGGCTACACCTTC
CASSFVLRDRPFGYTF
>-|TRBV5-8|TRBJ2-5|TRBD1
TGTGCCAGCAGCCCGGGGACAGGGAGGGCCGGGGAGACCCAGTACTTC
CASSPGTGRAGETQYF
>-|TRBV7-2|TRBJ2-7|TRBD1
TGTGCCAGCAGCCCCCGAACAGGGGCTGGGTACGAGCAGTACTTC
CASSPRTGAGYEQYF
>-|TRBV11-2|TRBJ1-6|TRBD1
TGTGCCAGCAGCTACACCGGGACAGGGTACTCACCCCTCCACTTT
CASSYTGTGYSPLHF
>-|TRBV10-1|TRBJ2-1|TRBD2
TGCGCCAGCAGTGAGTTCTGGCCTAGCGGGAGGGCCAGCTCCTACAATGAGCAGTTCTTC
CASSEFWPSGRASSYNEQFF
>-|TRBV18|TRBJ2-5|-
TGTGCCAGCTCACCGAGAGGTAGCCCCCCCCAAGAGACCCAGTACTTC
CASSPRGSPPQETQYF
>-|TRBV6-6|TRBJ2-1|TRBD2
TGTGCCAGCAGCACGGCTAGCGGGACCCCCTACAATGAGCAGTTCTTC
CASSTASGTPYNEQFF
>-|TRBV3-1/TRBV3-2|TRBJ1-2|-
TGTGCCAGCAGCCCGGGAGGGGGAGAGAACTATGGCTACACCTTC
CASSPGGGENYGYTF
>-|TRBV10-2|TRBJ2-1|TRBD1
TGCGCCAGCAGGATGGGACAGGAGCAGTTCTTC
CASRMGQEQFF
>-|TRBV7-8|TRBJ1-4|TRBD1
TGTGCCAGCAGCCCCGGACAGGGAATTGCAACTAATGAAAAACTGTTTTTT
CASSPGQGIATNEKLFF
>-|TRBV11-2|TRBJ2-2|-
TGTGCCAGCAACGTCTGGCTGGGGGAGCTGTTTTTT
CASNVWLGELFF
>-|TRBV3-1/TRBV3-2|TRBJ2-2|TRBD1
TGTGCCAGCAGCCATAGTGACAGGGGAGCCGGGGAGCTGTTTTTT
CASSHSDRGAGELFF
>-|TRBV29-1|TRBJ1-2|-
TGCAGCGTTGACGGGGTGGAGGGCTACACCTTC
CSVDGVEGYTF
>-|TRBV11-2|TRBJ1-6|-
TGTGCCAGCAGCTTAGAGGCAGGGGAATCACCCCTCCACTTT
CASSLEAGESPLHF
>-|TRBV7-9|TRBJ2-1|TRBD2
TGTGCCAGCAGTCCACTAGCGGGGACCTCCTACAATGAGCAGTTCTTC
CASSPLAGTSYNEQFF
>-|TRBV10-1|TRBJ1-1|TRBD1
TGCGCCAGCAAAGAGACAGGGGTCGGTGAAGCTTTCTTT
CASKETGVGEAFF
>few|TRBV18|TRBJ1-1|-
TGTGCCAGCTCACCAACTAGGAACACTGAAGCTTTCTTT
CASSPTRNTEAFF
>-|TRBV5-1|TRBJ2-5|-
TGCGCCAGCAGATCGGGGGAAGAGACCCAGTACTTC
CASRSGEETQYF
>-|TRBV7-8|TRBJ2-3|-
TGTGCCAGCAGACAACCGGGACTGAAGATTAGCACAGATACGCAGTATTTT
CASRQPGLKISTDTQYF
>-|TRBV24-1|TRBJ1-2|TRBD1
TGTGCCACCAGTGACTCTGACAGGGGTGGCTACACCTTC
CATSDSDRGGYTF
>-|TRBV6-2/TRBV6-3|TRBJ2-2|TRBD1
TGTGCCAGCAGTTACTCGACAGGGGGCAACACCGGGGAGCTGTTTTTT
CASSYSTGGNTGELFF
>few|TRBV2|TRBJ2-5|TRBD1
TGTGCCAGCAGTGAAGCGCTTCTGACAGGGATGGAGGAGACCCAGTACTTC
CASSEALLTGMEETQYF
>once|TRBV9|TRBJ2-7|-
TGTGCCAGCAGCGTAGAGCTGGTCCCCTACGAGCAGTACTTC
CASSVELVPYEQYF
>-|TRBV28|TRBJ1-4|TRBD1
TGTGCCAGCAACACGGGACAGACCCATGAAAAACTGTTTTTT
CASNTGQTHEKLFF
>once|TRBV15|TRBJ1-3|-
TGTGCCACCAGCAGTGAGGCGAACTCTGGAAACACCATATATTTT
CATSSEANSGNTIYF
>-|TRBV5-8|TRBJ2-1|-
TGTGCCAGCAGCTCTCGGCGGAGGGCCAATGAGCAGTTCTTC
CASSSRRRANEQFF
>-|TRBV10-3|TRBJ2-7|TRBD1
TGTGCCATCAGTGAGGAGACAGGGGGCGAAATAAACTTC
CAISEETGGEINF
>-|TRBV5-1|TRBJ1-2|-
TGCGCCAGCAGCACAGGGTCTAACTATGGCTACACCTTC
CASSTGSNYGYTF
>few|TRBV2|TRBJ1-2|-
TGTGCCAGCAGTTCCGGACAGCTCTCCTCTGGCTACACCTTC
CASSSGQLSSGYTF
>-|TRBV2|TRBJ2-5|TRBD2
TGTGCCAGCAGTCTAGCGGGGGGTCGCCCGGAGACCCAGTACTTC
CASSLAGGRPETQYF
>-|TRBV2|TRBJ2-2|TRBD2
TGTGCCAGCAGTGAACAAACGGGGGGTGACACCGGGGAGCTGTTTTTT
CASSEQTGGDTGELFF
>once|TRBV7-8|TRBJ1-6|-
TGTGCCAGCAGCTCACCAGGACAGAGCCGTTCACCCCTCCACTTT
CASSSPGQSRSPLHF
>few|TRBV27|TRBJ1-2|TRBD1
TGTGCCAGCAGTTGGGACAGGGGCTATGGCTACACCTTC
CASSWDRGYGYTF